The rows below give T cell receptor beta chains drawn from one sample of a study of cytomegalovirus exposure and HLA in healthy donors. Sequencing was performed with immunoSEQ multiplex PCR; in TCRdb, only in-frame clones are kept and a portion is missing. The specimen's table records over 110,000 clones. The specimen sequenced was PBMCs. Every receptor here comes from a male donor in good health and CMV-seronegative. Each CDR3 is given with its conserved first and last residue. D genes are given only for firm matches.

TRBV29-1	TRBD2	TRBJ2-1	17	CSVDDLGLAGVGDEQFF	TGCAGCGTTGATGACCTGGGACTAGCGGGAGTCGGCGATGAGCAGTTCTTC
TRBV5-1	NA	TRBJ2-1	12	CATGDIYNEQFF	TGCGCCACCGGGGACATCTACAATGAGCAGTTCTTC
TRBV2	NA	TRBJ1-2	13	CASSDLNNYGYTF	TGTGCCAGCAGTGACTTAAATAACTATGGCTACACCTTC
TRBV18	TRBD2	TRBJ2-1	16	CASSLKLAGLYNEQFF	TGTGCCAGCTCACTCAAACTAGCGGGTCTCTACAATGAGCAGTTCTTC
TRBV27	TRBD2	TRBJ2-1	15	CASSFPLAGYNEQFF	TGTGCCAGCAGTTTCCCACTAGCGGGGTACAATGAGCAGTTCTTC
TRBV7-3	NA	TRBJ2-3	14	CASSFRLSTDTQYF	TGTGCCAGCAGCTTCCGACTAAGCACAGATACGCAGTATTTT
TRBV5-1	TRBD2	TRBJ2-2	17	CASSGPTSGFNTGELFF	TGCGCCAGCAGCGGGCCTACTAGCGGGTTTAACACCGGGGAGCTGTTTTTT
TRBV5-1	TRBD2	TRBJ2-7	14	CASSLQRGLNEQYF	TGCGCCAGCAGCTTGCAGCGGGGCCTAAACGAGCAGTACTTC
TRBV6-5	NA	TRBJ1-5	14	CASSYSIENQPQHF	TGTGCCAGCAGTTACTCGATCGAGAATCAGCCCCAGCATTTT
TRBV7-2	NA	TRBJ1-3	16	CASSLGATLSGNTIYF	TGTGCCAGCAGCTTAGGGGCAACCCTCTCTGGAAACACCATATATTTT
TRBV30	TRBD2	TRBJ2-7	17	CAWSLGRTSGSIYEQYF	TGTGCCTGGAGTCTTGGTCGGACTAGCGGGAGTATATACGAGCAGTACTTC
TRBV9	NA	TRBJ2-7	14	CASSVAQGSYEQYF	TGTGCCAGCAGCGTAGCCCAGGGCTCCTACGAGCAGTACTTC
TRBV7-9	NA	TRBJ2-7	14	CASSSSGKKGEQYF	TGTGCCAGCAGCTCCTCCGGGAAAAAGGGCGAGCAGTACTTC
TRBV4-1	NA	TRBJ2-7	15	CVSSQDGRESDEQYF	TGCGTCAGCAGCCAAGATGGACGGGAGAGCGACGAGCAGTACTTC
TRBV19	NA	TRBJ1-5	16	CASSSWGGTSNQPQHF	TGTGCCAGTAGTTCGTGGGGAGGGACTAGCAATCAGCCCCAGCATTTT
TRBV2	NA	TRBJ2-2	17	CASSEGVTKRVTGELFF	TGTGCCAGCAGTGAAGGAGTCACCAAGAGAGTCACCGGGGAGCTGTTTTTT
TRBV7-9	NA	TRBJ2-5	15	CASSSGGPNGETQYF	TGTGCCAGCAGCTCAGGAGGACCGAATGGGGAGACCCAGTACTTC
TRBV4-3	TRBD2	TRBJ2-3	17	CASSQVAGGIGTDTQYF	TGCGCCAGCAGCCAAGTTGCGGGGGGAATCGGCACAGATACGCAGTATTTT
TRBV21-1	NA	TRBJ1-2	13	CANQDRGNYGYTF	TGTGCCAACCAGGACAGGGGAAACTATGGCTACACCTTC
TRBV30	NA	TRBJ2-5	15	CAWSVSGARGETQYF	TGTGCCTGGAGTGTAAGCGGAGCCCGGGGAGAGACCCAGTACTTC
TRBV27	TRBD2	TRBJ2-7	13	CASRFGGGSEQYF	TGTGCCAGCAGGTTCGGGGGGGGGAGCGAGCAGTACTTC
TRBV29-1	NA	TRBJ1-1	14	CSVDIDTMNTEAFF	TGCAGCGTTGACATCGACACCATGAACACTGAAGCTTTCTTT
TRBV5-6	NA	TRBJ1-5	14	CASSLGQSNQPQHF	TGTGCCAGCAGCTTGGGACAAAGCAATCAGCCCCAGCATTTT
TRBV18	NA	TRBJ1-5	13	CASSPFENQPQHF	TGTGCCAGCTCACCCTTTGAGAATCAGCCCCAGCATTTT
TRBV9	NA	TRBJ1-6	13	CASSVQGTSPLHF	TGTGCCAGCAGCGTCCAGGGGACCTCACCCCTCCACTTT
TRBV23-1	NA	TRBJ1-5	15	CASMRGGGWNQPQHF	TGCGCCAGCATGAGGGGAGGGGGATGGAATCAGCCCCAGCATTTT
TRBV19	NA	TRBJ1-5	15	CASSIYDELNQPQHF	TGTGCCAGTAGTATTTACGATGAACTGAATCAGCCCCAGCATTTT
TRBV6-5	TRBD2	TRBJ2-2	15	CASSRLAGGSGELFF	TGTGCCAGCAGTCGACTAGCGGGCGGGTCCGGGGAGCTGTTTTTT
TRBV19	NA	TRBJ1-2	13	CASSTREREGYTF	TGTGCCAGTAGTACCCGAGAGCGTGAAGGCTACACCTTC
TRBV6-9	TRBD2	TRBJ2-2	15	CASGSSGGAIGELFF	TGTGCCAGCGGGTCTAGCGGGGGGGCGATCGGGGAGCTGTTTTTT
TRBV6-5	NA	TRBJ2-2	11	CASIGAGELFF	TGTGCCAGCATCGGAGCCGGGGAGCTGTTTTTT
TRBV11-3	NA	TRBJ2-7	13	CASSFTASYEQYF	TGTGCCAGCAGCTTTACAGCCTCCTACGAGCAGTACTTC
TRBV30	TRBD1	TRBJ1-1	14	CAWSVVGQGSEAFF	TGTGCCTGGAGTGTAGTGGGACAGGGGAGTGAAGCTTTCTTT
TRBV7-2	TRBD1	TRBJ2-1	16	CASSLGRGQGMDEQFF	TGTGCCAGCAGCTTAGGCCGCGGACAGGGCATGGATGAGCAGTTCTTC
TRBV29-1	TRBD1	TRBJ2-3	15	CSAHDRGGSTDTQYF	TGCAGCGCCCATGACAGGGGTGGGAGCACAGATACGCAGTATTTT